Each of the 31 T cell receptor beta chains below was sequenced from the same sample in a study of shared clonotypes between healthy human individuals. TCRdb's table, derived via immunoSEQ multiplex PCR, lists solely in-frame clones and lacks some. Here the sample spans about 700,000 clones, about 91% being singletons. Only CD45RO-negative cells positively selected for CCR7 counted as naive CD8 cells, so terminally differentiated effector memory CD45RA+ cells were excluded. The sample consisted of naive CD8+ T cells sorted from blood. All receptors derive from a man aged 25-45 years in good health.

The CDR3 nucleotides read TGTGCCAGCAGCTTGTCGCAACCCTACGAGCAGTACTTC. Its translation is CASSLSQPYEQYF. This rearrangement joins TRBV7-6 to TRBJ2-7; D is unresolved. Trimming took off 3 bases at V and 2 bases at J, with 8 bases between the two ends. In germline, CDR1 is SGHVS, CDR2 FNYEAQ. This CDR3 has 13 amino acids.

CDR3 bases: TGCGCCAGCAGCCAAGAGGTAGGGGTCTACAATGAGCAGTTCTTC. It translates to CASSQEVGVYNEQFF. V and J are TRBV4-3 and TRBJ2-1, with TRBD1 as a possible D gene (5 bases). CDR1 is LGHNA, CDR2 YSLEER, per germline. The CDR3 extends over 15 amino acids. V lost 0 bases to trimming and J lost 3 bases, with 9 bases between them.

The V and J genes are TRBV7-9 and TRBJ2-7; D perhaps matches TRBD1 (5 bases). Trimming shortened V by 4 bases and J by 4 bases, and 20 bases separated the two germline ends. Germline CDR1 is SEHNR and CDR2 is FQNEAQ (reference sequence). The CDR3 is made up of 16 amino acids. CDR3 sequence reads: CASSSPFGAGQYEQYF. The CDR3 DNA sequence: TGTGCCAGCAGCTCCCCCTTCGGAGCAGGGCAATACGAGCAGTACTTC.

Of note for this clone: No DNA is shown, since the ends of the CDR3 on it are uncertain; the CDR3 is the one TCRdb lists. The chain is built from TRBV28 and TRBJ2-1; the D call TRBD1 from the table was never checked on the DNA. CDR1 is MDHEN, CDR2 SYDVKM, per germline. Including both end residues, the CDR3 is 11 amino acids long. The CDR3 loop reads CASSFGHGSFF.

The chain couples TRBV7-9 to TRBJ2-7; D possibly corresponds to TRBD1 (6 bases). Trimming took off 5 bases at V and 1 base at J, with 12 bases between the two ends. CDR3 length: 14 residues. The germline gives CDR1 SEHNR, CDR2 FQNEAQ (reference sequence). The DNA of the CDR3 is TGTGCCAGCAGCCCGCATACAGGGTCCTACGAGCAGTACTTC. Translating gives CASSPHTGSYEQYF.

The chain combines TRBV27 with TRBJ2-5; no clear D. Germline V CDR1 and CDR2: MNHEY, SMNVEV (reference sequence). Trimming stripped 6 bases from V and 4 bases from J, with 6 bases between. CDR3 length: 11 amino acids. The CDR3 sequence is CASSMGETQYF. DNA for the CDR3: TGTGCCAGCAGCATGGGAGAGACCCAGTACTTC.

The gene calls are TRBV29-1 and TRBJ1-4, with no clear D. Germline values: CDR1 SQVTM, CDR2 ANQGSEA. V gave up 6 bases and J gave up 8 bases, with 19 bases separating them. This CDR3 has 14 amino acids. CDR3 protein: CSVAPGSLREKLFF. The DNA for the CDR3 is TGCAGCGTCGCCCCCGGGAGCTTACGGGAAAAACTGTTTTTT.

The gene calls are TRBV7-3 and TRBJ2-1, with 9 bases lining up with TRBD2. The ends lost 5 bases at V and 7 bases at J; junction bases unmatched: 9. The CDR3 contains 15 residues. Germline loops: CDR1 SGHTA, CDR2 FQGTGA. CDR3 residues: CASSPGLAGVNEQFF. DNA of the CDR3: TGTGCCAGCAGCCCCGGGTTAGCGGGAGTTAATGAGCAGTTCTTC.

The chain joins TRBV5-6 to TRBJ2-7, with D tentatively TRBD1 (5 bases). CDR1 SGHDT and CDR2 YYEEEE come from the germline V gene. The CDR3 covers 15 residues. Trimming pared 4 bases from V and 2 bases from J, leaving 16 bases between. CDR3 protein: CASSRPLQGTYEQYF. Here the CDR3 DNA reads TGTGCCAGCAGCCGGCCCCTTCAGGGCACCTACGAGCAGTACTTC.

V gene TRBV2 combines with J gene TRBJ1-5; possible D gene TRBD1, 6 bases. This CDR3 is built from 14 residues. Germline assignment: CDR1 SNHLY and CDR2 FYNNEI. Trimming took off 5 bases at V and 0 bases at J, with 8 bases between the two ends. The CDR3 spells CASSTGYSNQPQHF. The DNA for the CDR3 is TGTGCCAGCAGTACAGGGTATAGCAATCAGCCCCAGCATTTT.

The DNA for the CDR3 is TGTGCCAGTAGTTTCGCCGGGTCTTCTTACGAGCAGTACTTC. Translating gives CASSFAGSSYEQYF. V and J are TRBV19 and TRBJ2-7; D not certain. Germline-derived CDR1 and CDR2 are LNHDA and SQIVND (reference sequence). The CDR3 sequence is 14 residues long. Trimming left V 5 bases short and J 4 bases short, with 15 bases between.

This clone was found once. The gene calls are TRBV7-9 and TRBJ1-3; 8 nucleotides align to TRBD1. V was pared by 5 bases and J by 4 bases, with 7 bases of the junction left unmatched. The CDR3 is made up of 15 amino acids. Germline V gene sequence: CDR1 SEHNR, CDR2 FQNEAQ (reference sequence). Written as DNA, the CDR3 is TGTGCCAGCAGCCTTACGACAGGGGTCGGAAACACCATATATTTT. Amino acid sequence: CASSLTTGVGNTIYF.

The V gene is TRBV11-2, the J gene TRBJ2-7; D remains unclear. The V gene lost 2 bases and the J gene lost 0 bases, with 14 bases spanning the gap. Germline V gene data show CDR1 as SGHAT and CDR2 as FQNNGV. This CDR3 is 16 amino acids long. CDR3 protein: CASSLLTRLSSYEQYF. The CDR3 DNA reads TGTGCCAGCAGCTTACTTACCCGGCTTTCCTCCTACGAGCAGTACTTC.

V usage is TRBV28 and J usage is TRBJ2-7; D is possibly TRBD1 or TRBD2 (5 bases each). Between the trimmed V and J ends, which lost 3 bases and 5 bases, there was a span of 17 bases. Germline V gene lookup returns CDR1 MDHEN and CDR2 SYDVKM. The CDR3 is made up of 15 amino acids. In DNA form, the CDR3 reads TGTGCCAGCAGTTTTATAACGGGAAGGGACCACGAGCAGTACTTC. It specifies CASSFITGRDHEQYF.

This clone has just one count. This sequence joins TRBV9 and TRBJ2-7, with D perhaps given as TRBD1 or TRBD2 (5 bases each). This CDR3 contains 15 residues. Between the trimmed V and J ends, which lost 3 bases and 2 bases, there was a span of 15 bases. Germline CDR1 SGDLS, CDR2 YYNGEE. The CDR3 loop is CASSDNGGATYEQYF. In DNA, the CDR3 is TGTGCCAGCAGCGACAATGGGGGTGCAACCTACGAGCAGTACTTC.

The V call is TRBV27, the J call TRBJ2-7, with D perhaps being TRBD1 or TRBD2 (5 bases each). The ends were cut back, 2 bases at V and 6 bases at J, with 8 bases in the middle. CDR3 length: 12 residues. Per germline, CDR1 MNHEY and CDR2 SMNVEV (reference sequence). This CDR3 reads CASSLAGSEQYF. In DNA, the CDR3 is TGTGCCAGCAGTTTAGCAGGGAGCGAGCAGTACTTC.

The CDR3 reads CASSLGLGTSSNQPQHF. The CDR3 DNA sequence: TGTGCCAGCAGCTTAGGGTTGGGGACCTCCAGCAATCAGCCCCAGCATTTT. The chain carries TRBV11-2 and TRBJ1-5; possible D gene TRBD1, 5 bases. Between the trimmed V and J ends, which lost 1 base and 1 base, there was a span of 14 bases. Germline CDR1 reads SGHAT; CDR2 reads FQNNGV. The CDR3 length is 17 residues.

This chain uses TRBV9 with TRBJ2-3; D tentatively reads TRBD1 or TRBD2 (5 bases each). V was clipped by 4 bases and J by 2 bases, with 14 bases between them. The CDR3 runs to 15 residues. Germline CDR1 SGDLS, CDR2 YYNGEE. As DNA, the CDR3 is TGTGCCAGCAGCTTACGGACTGGGACCACAGATACGCAGTATTTT. It translates to CASSLRTGTTDTQYF.

The V and J genes are TRBV27 and TRBJ2-3, with unresolved D. Trimming took 2 bases from V and 4 from J, leaving 10 bases between them. This CDR3 has 14 residues. Germline CDR1 and CDR2: MNHEY and SMNVEV (reference sequence). This chain's CDR3 is CASSLIRLADTQYF. The CDR3, as DNA: TGTGCCAGCAGTTTAATACGTCTTGCAGATACGCAGTATTTT.

The gene calls are TRBV5-1 and TRBJ2-1; no clear D. This CDR3 spans 13 amino acids. V was cut by 1 base and J by 7 bases, with 9 bases left in between. CDR1 and CDR2 from the germline V gene are SGHRS and YFSETQ. The CDR3 spells CASSLLRLNEQFF. DNA for the CDR3: TGCGCCAGCAGCTTGCTCCGGTTAAATGAGCAGTTCTTC.

The chain employs TRBV5-1 and TRBJ2-7; the match to TRBD2 covers 7 bases. This CDR3 spans 15 amino acids. With 0 bases clipped from V and 3 bases from J, the junction kept 6 bases outside the gene matches. The germline gives CDR1 SGHRS, CDR2 YFSETQ. The DNA of the CDR3 is TGCGCCAGCAGCTTGGGGCTAGGGACTATCTACGAGCAGTACTTC. Its protein is CASSLGLGTIYEQYF.

This clone has just a few counts. The V gene is TRBV7-2, the J gene TRBJ2-7; D gene ambiguous. The CDR3 loop spans 16 amino acids. CDR1 SGHTA and CDR2 FQGNSA come from the germline V gene. V lost 3 bases, J lost 0 bases, and 15 bases lay in between. The DNA of the CDR3 is TGTGCCAGCAGCTTGAGGATCGGCAGCCTCTCCTACGAGCAGTACTTC. It translates to CASSLRIGSLSYEQYF.

This chain connects TRBV11-2 to TRBJ2-7, with 11 bases fitting TRBD2. Germline CDR1 reads SGHAT; CDR2 reads FQNNGV. This CDR3 is 14 amino acids long. V shed 5 bases and J 4 bases; nucleotides not matched to a gene: 4. DNA for the CDR3: TGTGCCAGCAGCCTACGACTAGCGGGGTACGAGCAGTACTTC. Encoded protein: CASSLRLAGYEQYF. Complete variable domain (other parts from reference TRBV11-2 and TRBJ2-7): EAGVAQSPRYKIIEKRQSVAFWCNPISGHATLYWYQQILGQGPKLLIQFQNNGVVDDSQLPKDRFSAERLKGVDSTLKIQPAKLEDSAVYLCASSLRLAGYEQYFGPGTRLTVT.

For this clone: The junction shows a germline mismatch at one end, possibly a read error. The chain couples TRBV13 to TRBJ1-1; the D is unclear. The germline V gene encodes CDR1 PRHDT and CDR2 FYEKMQ (reference sequence). The length of the CDR3 is 13 residues. CDR3 protein: CASSLGVYTEAFF. Written as DNA, the CDR3 is TGTGCCAGCAGCCTAGGAGTGTACACTGAAGCTTTCTTT. Looking up the rest from reference TRBV13 and TRBJ1-1 gives the full variable domain: AAGVIQSPRHLIKEKRETATLKCYPIPRHDTVYWYQQGPGQDPQFLISFYEKMQSDKGSIPDRFSAQQFSDYHSELNMSSLELGDSALYFCASSLGVYTEAFFGQGTRLTVV.

This clone has only one observation. V usage is TRBV20-1 and J usage is TRBJ1-1, with D possibly TRBD1 on 6 matching bases. V lost 5 bases and J 4 bases, leaving 8 bases between the germline ends. This CDR3 comprises 11 residues. Germline loops: CDR1 DFQATT, CDR2 SNEGSKA (reference sequence). The CDR3 DNA is TGCAGTGCTCAGGGGATCACTGAAGCTTTCTTT. As protein: CSAQGITEAFF.

This clone is a singleton in its sample. V and J are TRBV7-9 and TRBJ2-1; TRBD2 matches at 8 bases. CDR3 length: 15 amino acids. The V segment lost 7 bases and the J segment 6 bases; nucleotides outside the gene matches: 11. Germline V gene lookup returns CDR1 SEHNR and CDR2 FQNEAQ (reference sequence). CDR3 in DNA: TGTGCCAGCACCGTAAGCGGGAGTAAGTCCAATGAGCAGTTCTTC. This translates into CASTVSGSKSNEQFF.

The rearrangement uses TRBV27 and TRBJ1-5; TRBD1 agrees at 7 bases. The CDR3 has 16 amino acids. Germline V lookup: CDR1 MNHEY, CDR2 SMNVEV (reference sequence). Trimming removed 3 bases from V and 2 bases from J; junction bases left unmatched: 7. The CDR3 DNA is TGTGCCAGCAGTTTCTCGACAGGGATGGGCAATCAGCCCCAGCATTTT. It yields the protein CASSFSTGMGNQPQHF.

This clone was detected only once. The chain links TRBV4-1 to TRBJ2-5; D perhaps matches TRBD2 (5 bases). Germline V lookup: CDR1 MGHRA, CDR2 YSYEKL. V was pared by 1 base and J by 2 bases, with 11 bases between. CDR3 length: 15 residues. The CDR3 is CASSQVQSGQETQYF. In DNA, the CDR3 is TGCGCCAGCAGCCAAGTACAAAGCGGACAAGAGACCCAGTACTTC.

The chain carries TRBV4-3 and TRBJ2-7; no reliable D call. CDR3 length equals 12 residues. Trimming stripped 1 base from V and 6 bases from J, with 7 bases between. Germline values: CDR1 LGHNA, CDR2 YSLEER. The DNA for the CDR3 is TGCGCCAGCAGCCAAGGCGTGGGCGAGCAGTACTTC. Translated, it gives CASSQGVGEQYF.

V is TRBV7-9 and J is TRBJ2-5; the match to TRBD1 covers 7 bases. The CDR3 is 17 amino acids. The junction had 13 bases not matched to a gene; V was cut back by 2 bases and J by 4 bases. Looked up from germline, CDR1 is SEHNR and CDR2 is FQNEAQ (reference sequence). Written as DNA, the CDR3 is TGTGCCAGCAGCTTAAATTTAAGGGACAGAGGAGGAGAGACCCAGTACTTC. Translating it yields CASSLNLRDRGGETQYF.

In this sample, this clone turned up many times. The rearrangement uses TRBV10-2 and TRBJ2-7, with 14 bases fitting TRBD2. V shed 3 bases, J shed 6 bases, and the junction held 4 bases outside the gene matches. The CDR3 length is 15 residues. Germline V gene lookup returns CDR1 WSHSY and CDR2 SAAADI. Here the CDR3 DNA reads TGCGCCAGCAGTGACCCGGGACTAGCGGGAGCCGAGCAGTACTTC. Translation gives CASSDPGLAGAEQYF.